Listed here are 9 T cell receptor beta chains from one sample, sequenced in a study of cytomegalovirus exposure and HLA in healthy donors. The PCR made use of 60 Vbeta and 13 Jbeta primers. TCRdb's copy holds only in-frame clones and misses some; the assay was immunoSEQ multiplex PCR. The sample yields about 200,000 clones, less than 85% seen once. Sequencing was carried out using PBMCs. All receptors derive from a girl aged 10-17 years in good health and CMV-seropositive.

This chain joins TRBV6-5 and TRBJ1-4; the D is unclear. Looked up from germline, CDR1 is MNHEY and CDR2 is SVGAGI. This CDR3 region has 14 residues. Trimming pared 6 bases from V and 2 bases from J, leaving 10 bases between. CDR3 sequence reads: CASRRSKTNEKLFF. As DNA, the CDR3 is TGTGCCAGCAGACGGAGTAAGACTAATGAAAAACTGTTTTTT.

The rearrangement uses TRBV5-6 and TRBJ2-5; D ambiguous. V lost 1 base to trimming and J lost 2 bases, with 3 bases between them. Looked up from germline, CDR1 is SGHDT and CDR2 is YYEEEE. The CDR3 spans 12 residues. CDR3 loop: CASSLIQETQYF. The CDR3 nucleotides are TGTGCCAGCAGCTTGATACAAGAGACCCAGTACTTC. Complete variable domain (other parts from reference TRBV5-6 and TRBJ2-5): DAGVTQSPTHLIKTRGQQVTLRCSPKSGHDTVSWYQQALGQGPQFIFQYYEEEERQRGNFPDRFSGHQFPNYSSELNVNALLLGDSALYLCASSLIQETQYFGPGTRLLVL.

The V gene is TRBV11-2, the J gene TRBJ2-7, with TRBD1 identical over 8 bases. The germline V gene has CDR1 SGHAT and CDR2 FQNNGV. Germline trimming cut 4 bases from V and 2 bases from J; bases unmatched to any gene: 7. This CDR3 comprises 15 residues. CDR3 loop: CASSSRTGRPYEQYF. CDR3 nucleotides: TGTGCCAGCAGCTCTCGGACAGGGAGGCCCTACGAGCAGTACTTC.

The chain links TRBV27 to TRBJ2-7; the match to TRBD1 covers 9 bases. Trimming took 2 bases from V and 2 from J; bases not matched to a gene: 7. The germline V gene has CDR1 MNHEY and CDR2 SMNVEV (reference sequence). The CDR3 loop spans 16 amino acids. The CDR3 here is CASSLAGQGGAYEQYF. The CDR3 coding sequence is TGTGCCAGCAGTTTAGCGGGACAGGGTGGCGCCTACGAGCAGTACTTC.

This clone was observed a few times. The chain couples TRBV6-1 to TRBJ2-5; D is perhaps TRBD1 (6 bases). This CDR3 has 14 residues. Trimming took off 0 bases at V and 3 bases at J, with 8 bases between the two ends. The germline gives CDR1 MNHNS, CDR2 SASEGT. CDR3 in DNA: TGTGCCAGCAGTGAAGCCGGGACAAAAGAGACCCAGTACTTC. Translation gives CASSEAGTKETQYF.

This chain links TRBV27 with TRBJ1-6; TRBD1 matches at 9 bases. With V trimmed by 6 bases and J by 5 bases, 5 bases remained unmatched. The CDR3 loop spans 15 amino acids. The germline CDR1 and CDR2 sequences are MNHEY and SMNVEV (reference sequence). As DNA, the CDR3 is TGTGCCAGCAGAGCCACAGGGGGCGATAATTCACCCCTCCACTTT. This gives the protein CASRATGGDNSPLHF.

The chain has TRBV5-1 and TRBJ2-4; 9 nucleotides line up with TRBD1. This CDR3 has 14 amino acids. V was clipped by 4 bases and J by 9 bases; unmatched bases: 8. The germline gives CDR1 SGHRS, CDR2 YFSETQ. This CDR3 reads CASSHRGRDGIQYF. DNA of the CDR3: TGCGCCAGCAGCCACAGGGGGCGCGATGGCATTCAGTACTTC.

V is TRBV6-6 and J is TRBJ1-5; no clear D. The length of the CDR3 is 15 residues. The V gene's germline CDR1 is MNHNY and CDR2 SVGAGI (reference sequence). Trimming shortened V by 2 bases and J by 0 bases, and 8 bases separated the two germline ends. The CDR3 sequence is CASSYGRASNQPQHF. As DNA, the CDR3 is TGTGCCAGCAGTTACGGGAGGGCTAGCAATCAGCCCCAGCATTTT.

The gene calls are TRBV5-4 and TRBJ2-7; possibly TRBD2 for D (5 bases). CDR1 is SGHNT and CDR2 is YYREEE in the germline V gene (reference sequence). The V end lost 1 base, the J end lost 0 bases, and 8 bases lay between the germline ends. This CDR3 region has 14 residues. CDR3 DNA: TGTGCCAGCAGCTTGAAACGGGACTCCTACGAGCAGTACTTC. Protein: CASSLKRDSYEQYF.